This entry lists 19 T cell receptor beta chains sequenced from one sample in a study of blood T cell repertoires in COVID-19. Profiled with immunoSEQ multiplex PCR; TCRdb holds only in-frame clones, not every one. The table records approximately 50,000 clones, around 85% of them present only once. The sequencing sample was made of peripheral blood. Receptors originate from a man aged 60 to 75 with acute or convalescent COVID-19.

This clone was recorded only once. The chain links TRBV10-3 to TRBJ1-4, with D possibly being TRBD1 (5 bases). The V end was cut by 6 bases, the J end by 8 bases, with 13 bases between. This CDR3 region has 13 residues. CDR1 and CDR2 from the germline V gene are ENHRY and SYGVKD. The CDR3 spells CAIRTGLREKLFF. In nucleotides, the CDR3 is TGTGCCATCAGGACGGGACTCAGGGAAAAACTGTTTTTT.

The chain links TRBV10-3 to TRBJ2-2, with D possibly TRBD1 on 5 matching bases. V was pared by 3 bases and J by 4 bases, with 9 bases between. This CDR3 spans 14 amino acids. CDR1 is ENHRY, CDR2 SYGVKD, per germline. This CDR3 is CAISDRVPTGELFF. The CDR3 coding sequence is TGTGCCATCAGTGACAGGGTACCCACCGGGGAGCTGTTTTTT.

The V and J genes are TRBV4-2 and TRBJ2-1, with TRBD2 matching over 13 bases. Per germline, CDR1 LGHNA and CDR2 YNFKEQ. The CDR3 has 16 amino acids. Trimming cost V 2 bases and J 8 bases; bases outside gene matches: 6. CDR3 sequence (DNA): TGTGCCAGCAGCCAACTAGGACTAGCGGGAGATCATGAGCAGTTCTTC. Translated, it gives CASSQLGLAGDHEQFF.

The rearrangement links TRBV27 to TRBJ1-2; the match to TRBD1 covers 8 bases. With 5 bases clipped from V and 5 bases from J, the junction kept 13 bases outside the gene matches. This CDR3 spans 16 amino acids. CDR1 and CDR2 from the germline V gene are MNHEY and SMNVEV (reference sequence). CDR3 protein: CASSPSQGAVMYGYTF. CDR3 sequence (DNA): TGTGCCAGCAGTCCGTCGCAGGGGGCGGTAATGTATGGCTACACCTTC.

The rearrangement joins TRBV29-1 to TRBJ2-7; the match to TRBD2 covers 8 bases. From germline, CDR1 is SQVTM and CDR2 ANQGSEA. V gave up 5 bases and J gave up 5 bases; unmatched junction bases: 8. The CDR3 is 13 amino acids. The CDR3 is CSVRGGRENEQYF. The CDR3 coding sequence is TGCAGCGTTCGGGGGGGAAGAGAAAACGAGCAGTACTTC.

The genes are TRBV11-3 and TRBJ2-7, with 10 bases lining up with TRBD2. CDR3 length: 15 amino acids. The germline V gene has CDR1 SGHNT and CDR2 YENEEA. V was clipped by 1 base and J by 4 bases; unmatched bases: 4. In DNA, the CDR3 is TGTGCCAGCAGCTTAGCTAGCGGGAGAGTGTACGAGCAGTACTTC. As protein: CASSLASGRVYEQYF.

This chain joins TRBV5-1 and TRBJ1-2; tentative D call: TRBD1 (5 bases). Germline V CDR1 and CDR2: SGHRS, YFSETQ. CDR3 size: 16 residues. V lost 4 bases and J lost 3, with 19 bases in between. CDR3 protein: CASSRGTNFRDYGYTF. The CDR3 nucleotides read TGCGCCAGCAGCCGGGGGACCAATTTTAGGGACTATGGCTACACCTTC.

The chain employs TRBV5-1 and TRBJ2-3; maybe TRBD2 (6 bases). Trimming removed 7 bases at V and 6 bases at J, with 15 bases between. Germline CDR1 and CDR2: SGHRS and YFSETQ. The CDR3 has 13 amino acids. The CDR3 sequence is CASGQGAGDTQYF. CDR3 bases: TGCGCCAGCGGTCAGGGCGCGGGGGATACGCAGTATTTT.

This clone was observed once. The V gene is TRBV2, the J gene TRBJ1-5; 7 nucleotides align to TRBD1. The CDR3 runs 14 residues. V shed 5 bases, J shed 2 bases, and the junction held 3 bases outside the gene matches. CDR1 is SNHLY, CDR2 FYNNEI, per germline. The CDR3 sequence is CASSPGQRNQPQHF. CDR3 in DNA: TGTGCCAGCAGTCCGGGACAGCGCAATCAGCCCCAGCATTTT.

V gene TRBV28 combines with J gene TRBJ2-5, with 8 bases aligning to TRBD2. The V segment lost 2 bases and the J segment 7 bases; nucleotides outside the gene matches: 6. From germline, CDR1 is MDHEN and CDR2 SYDVKM. The CDR3 covers 14 residues. CDR3 in amino acids: CASSLGAGVGTQYF. The CDR3 DNA reads TGTGCCAGCAGTTTAGGAGCGGGAGTCGGGACCCAGTACTTC.

The chain uses TRBV5-5 and TRBJ2-5, with D perhaps matching TRBD2 (6 bases). The CDR3 totals 17 residues. Germline CDR1 SGHKS, CDR2 YYEKEE (reference sequence). The ends were cut back, 0 bases at V and 5 bases at J, with 20 bases in the middle. CDR3: CASSLAGRWRDGETQYF. The DNA for the CDR3 is TGTGCCAGCAGCTTGGCGGGGAGGTGGAGGGATGGGGAGACCCAGTACTTC.

The chain carries TRBV5-5 and TRBJ1-1, with D hard to call. Germline V gene data show CDR1 as SGHKS and CDR2 as YYEKEE (reference sequence). Trimming shortened V by 4 bases and J by 3 bases, and 13 bases separated the two germline ends. The CDR3 covers 14 residues. Here the CDR3 reads CASSRGPRDTEAFF. The CDR3 bases are TGTGCCAGCAGCCGGGGTCCTCGGGACACTGAAGCTTTCTTT.

The chain employs TRBV5-1 and TRBJ2-5; 11 bases align to TRBD2. Looked up from germline, CDR1 is SGHRS and CDR2 is YFSETQ. V lost 4 bases, J lost 3 bases, and 2 bases stayed unmatched. CDR3 length: 14 amino acids. The CDR3 nucleotides read TGCGCCAGCAGCGCGACTAGCGGGAAAGAGACCCAGTACTTC. The encoded protein is CASSATSGKETQYF. Full variable domain (outside the CDR3, taken from reference TRBV5-1 and TRBJ2-5): KAGVTQTPRYLIKTRGQQVTLSCSPISGHRSVSWYQQTPGQGLQFLFEYFSETQRNKGNFPGRFSGRQFSNSRSEMNVSTLELGDSALYLCASSATSGKETQYFGPGTRLLVL.

This clone is a singleton in its sample. The rearrangement joins TRBV3-1 (or the pseudogene TRBV3-2) to TRBJ1-4; D is perhaps TRBD1 (5 bases). Per germline, CDR1 LGHDT and CDR2 YNNKEL (reference sequence). The CDR3 runs 16 residues. V shed 4 bases and J shed 8 bases, with 20 bases lying between them. The CDR3: CASSPYTGGGTEKLFF. The CDR3 nucleotides read TGTGCCAGCAGCCCTTACACGGGCGGGGGAACGGAAAAACTGTTTTTT.

In this sample, this clone turned up once. The chain uses TRBV7-9 and TRBJ1-2; possibly TRBD1 for D (5 bases). Germline lookup yields CDR1 SEHNR and CDR2 FQNEAQ (reference sequence). The ends were cut back, 2 bases at V and 7 bases at J, with 8 bases in the middle. The CDR3 extends over 12 amino acids. CDR3 in amino acids: CASSLSGGGYTF. CDR3 DNA sequence: TGTGCCAGCAGCTTATCCGGGGGTGGCTACACCTTC.

V is TRBV3-1 (or the pseudogene TRBV3-2) and J is TRBJ2-1; 10 bases agree with TRBD2. The V gene end was trimmed by 4 bases and the J gene end by 9 bases; junction bases not matched to a gene: 6. Germline values: CDR1 LGHDT, CDR2 YNNKEL (reference sequence). This CDR3 comprises 14 residues. The CDR3 spells CASSPRLAGGEQFF. CDR3 DNA sequence: TGTGCCAGCAGCCCCAGACTAGCGGGTGGTGAGCAGTTCTTC.

This clone has just one count. The J gene is TRBJ2-7, the V gene TRBV28; no clear D gene. This CDR3 contains 15 residues. CDR1 is MDHEN and CDR2 is SYDVKM in the germline V gene. Trimming left V 6 bases short and J 7 bases short, with 22 bases between. CDR3 sequence reads: CASSRPQKPVWEQYF. CDR3 nucleotides: TGTGCCAGCAGCCGCCCCCAGAAACCCGTGTGGGAGCAGTACTTC. Using reference TRBV28 and TRBJ2-7 for the parts outside the CDR3, the full variable domain is DVKVTQSSRYLVKRTGEKVFLECVQDMDHENMFWYRQDPGLGLRLIYFSYDVKMKEKGDIPEGYSVSREKKERFSLILESASTNQTSMYLCASSRPQKPVWEQYFGPGTRLTVT.

The J gene is TRBJ1-4, the V gene TRBV6-5, with 8 bases aligning to TRBD1. This CDR3 has 14 amino acids. Germline CDR1 reads MNHEY; CDR2 reads SVGAGI. Unmatched junction bases numbered 4, after V lost 2 bases and J lost 8 bases. The CDR3 loop is CASSYAGGREKLFF. The CDR3, as DNA: TGTGCCAGCAGTTACGCAGGGGGCCGGGAAAAACTGTTTTTT.

This clone showed up just once. This chain uses TRBV19 with TRBJ1-3; 8 nucleotides align to TRBD1. The CDR3 runs 18 residues. CDR1 and CDR2 from the germline V gene are LNHDA and SQIVND (reference sequence). Germline trimming cut 4 bases from V and 7 bases from J; bases unmatched to any gene: 18. This CDR3 is CASSTGQAVEFRRNTIYF. The CDR3 coding sequence is TGTGCCAGTAGTACGGGACAGGCGGTAGAGTTTCGGCGGAACACCATATATTTT.